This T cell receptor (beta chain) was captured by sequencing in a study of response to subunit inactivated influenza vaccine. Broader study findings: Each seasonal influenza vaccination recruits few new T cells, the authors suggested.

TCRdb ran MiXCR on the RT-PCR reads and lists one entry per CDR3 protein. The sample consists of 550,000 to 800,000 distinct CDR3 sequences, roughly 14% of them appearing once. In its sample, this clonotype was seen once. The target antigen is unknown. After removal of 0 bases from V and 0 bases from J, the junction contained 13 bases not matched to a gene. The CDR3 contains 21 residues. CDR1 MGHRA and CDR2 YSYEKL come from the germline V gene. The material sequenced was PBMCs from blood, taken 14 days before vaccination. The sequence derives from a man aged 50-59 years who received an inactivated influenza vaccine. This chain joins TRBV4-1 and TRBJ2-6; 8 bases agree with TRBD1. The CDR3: CASSQDLDRGISGSGANVLTF. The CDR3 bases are TGCGCCAGCAGCCAAGATCTCGACAGGGGCATATCTGGCTCTGGGGCCAACGTCCTGACTTTC.